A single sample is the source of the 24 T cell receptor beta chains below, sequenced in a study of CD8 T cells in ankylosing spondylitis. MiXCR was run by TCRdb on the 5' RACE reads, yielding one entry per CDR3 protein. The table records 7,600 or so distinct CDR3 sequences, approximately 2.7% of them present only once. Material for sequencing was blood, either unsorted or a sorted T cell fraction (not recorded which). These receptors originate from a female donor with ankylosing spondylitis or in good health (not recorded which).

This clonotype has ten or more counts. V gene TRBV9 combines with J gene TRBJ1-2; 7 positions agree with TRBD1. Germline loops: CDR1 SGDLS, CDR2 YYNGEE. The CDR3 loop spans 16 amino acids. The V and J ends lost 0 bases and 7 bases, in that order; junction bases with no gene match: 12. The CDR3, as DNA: TGTGCCAGCAGCGTAGGGGGTTCGGGGGACAGCGTTGGCTACACCTTC. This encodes CASSVGGSGDSVGYTF.

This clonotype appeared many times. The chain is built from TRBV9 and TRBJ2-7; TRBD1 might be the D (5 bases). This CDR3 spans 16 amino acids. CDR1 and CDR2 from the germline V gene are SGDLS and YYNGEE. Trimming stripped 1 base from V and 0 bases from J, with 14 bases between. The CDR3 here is CASSVNPTGSSYEQYF. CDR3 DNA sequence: TGTGCCAGCAGCGTAAACCCTACAGGTAGCTCCTACGAGCAGTACTTC. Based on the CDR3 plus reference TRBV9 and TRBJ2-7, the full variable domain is DSGVTQTPKHLITATGQRVTLRCSPRSGDLSVYWYQQSLDQGLQFLIQYYNGEERAKGNILERFSAQQFPDLHSELNLSSLELGDSALYFCASSVNPTGSSYEQYFGPGTRLTVT.

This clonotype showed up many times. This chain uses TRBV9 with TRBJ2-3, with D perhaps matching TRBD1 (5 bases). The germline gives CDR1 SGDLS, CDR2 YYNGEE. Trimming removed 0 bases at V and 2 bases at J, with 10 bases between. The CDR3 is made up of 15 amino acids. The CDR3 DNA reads TGTGCCAGCAGCGTAGGGGTAGGGGTCACAGATACGCAGTATTTT. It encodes CASSVGVGVTDTQYF.

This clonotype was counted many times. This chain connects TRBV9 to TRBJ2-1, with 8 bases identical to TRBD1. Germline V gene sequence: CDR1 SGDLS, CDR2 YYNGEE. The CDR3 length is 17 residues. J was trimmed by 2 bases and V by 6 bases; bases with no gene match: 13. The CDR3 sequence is CASTAGIRGQAYNEQFF. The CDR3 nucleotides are TGTGCCAGCACCGCGGGGATCAGGGGACAGGCCTACAATGAGCAGTTCTTC. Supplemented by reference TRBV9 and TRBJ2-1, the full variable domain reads DSGVTQTPKHLITATGQRVTLRCSPRSGDLSVYWYQQSLDQGLQFLIQYYNGEERAKGNILERFSAQQFPDLHSELNLSSLELGDSALYFCASTAGIRGQAYNEQFFGPGTRLTVL.

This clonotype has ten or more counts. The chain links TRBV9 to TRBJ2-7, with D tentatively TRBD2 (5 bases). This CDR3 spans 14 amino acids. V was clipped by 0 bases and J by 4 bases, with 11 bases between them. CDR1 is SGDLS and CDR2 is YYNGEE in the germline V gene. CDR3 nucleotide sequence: TGTGCCAGCAGCGTAGGAGTGGGAGCTTACGAGCAGTACTTC. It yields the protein CASSVGVGAYEQYF.

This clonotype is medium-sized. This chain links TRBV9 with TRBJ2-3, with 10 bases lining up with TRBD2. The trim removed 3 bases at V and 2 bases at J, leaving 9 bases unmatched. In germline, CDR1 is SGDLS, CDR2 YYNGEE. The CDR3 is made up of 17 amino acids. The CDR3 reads CASSGGGGLADTDTQYF. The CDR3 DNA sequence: TGTGCCAGCAGCGGTGGGGGAGGACTAGCGGACACAGATACGCAGTATTTT.

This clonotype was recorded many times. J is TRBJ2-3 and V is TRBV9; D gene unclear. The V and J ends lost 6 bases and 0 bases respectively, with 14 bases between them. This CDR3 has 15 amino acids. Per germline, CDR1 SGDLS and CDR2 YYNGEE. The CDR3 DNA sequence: TGTGCCAGCACCCTAGGCCAGTCTAGCACAGATACGCAGTATTTT. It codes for CASTLGQSSTDTQYF.

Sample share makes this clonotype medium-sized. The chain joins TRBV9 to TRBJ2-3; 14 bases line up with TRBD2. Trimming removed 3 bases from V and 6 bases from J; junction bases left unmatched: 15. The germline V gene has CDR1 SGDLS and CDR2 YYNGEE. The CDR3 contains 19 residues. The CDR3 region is CASSENPGLAGAQGDTQYF. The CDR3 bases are TGTGCCAGCAGCGAGAATCCGGGACTAGCGGGGGCACAGGGTGATACGCAGTATTTT.

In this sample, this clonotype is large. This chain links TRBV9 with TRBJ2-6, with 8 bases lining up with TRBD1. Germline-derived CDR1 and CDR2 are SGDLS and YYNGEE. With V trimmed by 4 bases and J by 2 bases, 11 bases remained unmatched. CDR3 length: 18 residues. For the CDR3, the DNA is TGTGCCAGCAGCCCCCAGACAGGGGATGCTCCTGGGGCCAACGTCCTGACTTTC. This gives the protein CASSPQTGDAPGANVLTF.

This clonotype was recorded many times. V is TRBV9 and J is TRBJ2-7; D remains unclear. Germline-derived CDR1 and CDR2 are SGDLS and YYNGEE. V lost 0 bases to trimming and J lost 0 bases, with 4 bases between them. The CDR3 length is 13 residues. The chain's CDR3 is CASSVGDSYEQYF. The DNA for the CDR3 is TGTGCCAGCAGCGTAGGGGACTCCTACGAGCAGTACTTC.

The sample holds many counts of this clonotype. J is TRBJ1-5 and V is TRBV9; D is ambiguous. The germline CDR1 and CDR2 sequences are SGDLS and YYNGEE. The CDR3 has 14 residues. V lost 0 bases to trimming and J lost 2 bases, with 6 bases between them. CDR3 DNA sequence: TGTGCCAGCAGCGTAGATGGTGGCAATCAGCCCCAGCATTTT. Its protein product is CASSVDGGNQPQHF.

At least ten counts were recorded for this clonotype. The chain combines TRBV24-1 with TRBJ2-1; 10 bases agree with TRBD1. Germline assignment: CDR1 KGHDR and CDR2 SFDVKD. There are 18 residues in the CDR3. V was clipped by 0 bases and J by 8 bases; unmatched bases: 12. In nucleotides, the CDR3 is TGTGCCACCAGTGATTTGATGCGTCGGACAGGGGGTAGCGATGAGCAGTTCTTC. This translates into CATSDLMRRTGGSDEQFF.

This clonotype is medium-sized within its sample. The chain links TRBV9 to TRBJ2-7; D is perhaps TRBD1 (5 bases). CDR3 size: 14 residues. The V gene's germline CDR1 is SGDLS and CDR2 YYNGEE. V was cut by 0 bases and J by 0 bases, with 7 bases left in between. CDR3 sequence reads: CASSVDRSSYEQYF. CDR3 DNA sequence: TGTGCCAGCAGCGTAGACAGGAGCTCCTACGAGCAGTACTTC.

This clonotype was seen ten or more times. The CDR3 here is CASSASGTGSGNTIYF. The CDR3 nucleotides are TGTGCCAGCAGCGCCTCCGGGACAGGGTCTGGAAACACCATATATTTT. The chain recombines TRBV9 with TRBJ1-3; 9 bases align to TRBD1. The CDR3 sequence is 16 residues long. The germline V gene has CDR1 SGDLS and CDR2 YYNGEE. Trimming took 3 bases from V and 1 from J; bases not matched to a gene: 5.

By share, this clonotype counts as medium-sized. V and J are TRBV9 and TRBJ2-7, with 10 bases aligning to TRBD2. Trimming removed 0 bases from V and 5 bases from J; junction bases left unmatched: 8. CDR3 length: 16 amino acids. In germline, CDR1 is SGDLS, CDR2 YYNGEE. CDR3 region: CASSVDRASGSHEQYF. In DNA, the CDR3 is TGTGCCAGCAGCGTAGACAGGGCTAGCGGGAGTCACGAGCAGTACTTC.

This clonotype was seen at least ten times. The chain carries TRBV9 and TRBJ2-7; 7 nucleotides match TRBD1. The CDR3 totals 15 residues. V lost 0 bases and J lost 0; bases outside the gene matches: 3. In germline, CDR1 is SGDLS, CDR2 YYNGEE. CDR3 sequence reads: CASSVGDSSSYEQYF. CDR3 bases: TGTGCCAGCAGCGTAGGGGACAGCAGCTCCTACGAGCAGTACTTC.

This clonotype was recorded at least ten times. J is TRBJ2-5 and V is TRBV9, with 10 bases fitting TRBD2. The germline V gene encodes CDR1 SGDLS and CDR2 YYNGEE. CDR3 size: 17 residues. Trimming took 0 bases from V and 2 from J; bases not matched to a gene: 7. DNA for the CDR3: TGTGCCAGCAGCGTAGATCTAGCGGGGGCGCTTCAAGAGACCCAGTACTTC. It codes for CASSVDLAGALQETQYF.

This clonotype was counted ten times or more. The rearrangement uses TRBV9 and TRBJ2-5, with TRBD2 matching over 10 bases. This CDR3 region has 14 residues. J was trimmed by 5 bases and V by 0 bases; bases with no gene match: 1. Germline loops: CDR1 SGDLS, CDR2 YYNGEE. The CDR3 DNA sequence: TGTGCCAGCAGCGTAGCGACTAGCGGGGAGACCCAGTACTTC. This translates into CASSVATSGETQYF.

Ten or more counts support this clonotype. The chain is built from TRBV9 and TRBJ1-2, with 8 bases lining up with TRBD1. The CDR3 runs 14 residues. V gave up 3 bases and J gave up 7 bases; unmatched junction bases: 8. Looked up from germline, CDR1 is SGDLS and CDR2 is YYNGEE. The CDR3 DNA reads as TGTGCCAGCAGCGGAACAGGGGGTGGTGTTGGCTACACCTTC. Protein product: CASSGTGGGVGYTF.

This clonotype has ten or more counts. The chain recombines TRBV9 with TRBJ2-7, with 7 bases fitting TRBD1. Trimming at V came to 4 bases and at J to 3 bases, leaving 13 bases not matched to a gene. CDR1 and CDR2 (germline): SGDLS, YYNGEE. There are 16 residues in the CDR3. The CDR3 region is CASSPHVGTADYEQYF. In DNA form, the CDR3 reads TGTGCCAGCAGCCCCCATGTCGGGACAGCGGACTACGAGCAGTACTTC.

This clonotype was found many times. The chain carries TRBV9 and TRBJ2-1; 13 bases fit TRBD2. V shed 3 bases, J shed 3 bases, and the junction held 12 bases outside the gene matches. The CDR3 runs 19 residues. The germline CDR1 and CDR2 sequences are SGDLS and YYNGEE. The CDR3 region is CASSGLRLAGGMGYNEQFF. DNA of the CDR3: TGTGCCAGCAGCGGTCTGCGACTAGCGGGAGGTATGGGCTACAATGAGCAGTTCTTC. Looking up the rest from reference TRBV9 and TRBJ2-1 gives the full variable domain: DSGVTQTPKHLITATGQRVTLRCSPRSGDLSVYWYQQSLDQGLQFLIQYYNGEERAKGNILERFSAQQFPDLHSELNLSSLELGDSALYFCASSGLRLAGGMGYNEQFFGPGTRLTVL.

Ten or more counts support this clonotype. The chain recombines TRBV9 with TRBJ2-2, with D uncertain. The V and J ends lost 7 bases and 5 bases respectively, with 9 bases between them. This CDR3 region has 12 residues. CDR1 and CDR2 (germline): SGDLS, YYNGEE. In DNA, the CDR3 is TGTGCCAGCCTGGGTCGGACCGGGGAGCTGTTTTTT. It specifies CASLGRTGELFF. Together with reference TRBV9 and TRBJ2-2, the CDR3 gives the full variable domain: DSGVTQTPKHLITATGQRVTLRCSPRSGDLSVYWYQQSLDQGLQFLIQYYNGEERAKGNILERFSAQQFPDLHSELNLSSLELGDSALYFCASLGRTGELFFGEGSRLTVL.

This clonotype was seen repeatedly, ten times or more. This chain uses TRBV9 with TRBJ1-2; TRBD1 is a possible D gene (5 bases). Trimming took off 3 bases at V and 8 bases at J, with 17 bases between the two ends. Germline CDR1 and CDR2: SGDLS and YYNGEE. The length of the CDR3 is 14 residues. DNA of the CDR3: TGTGCCAGCAGCGCCCCTTTGCCTCAGGGAGGCTACACCTTC. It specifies CASSAPLPQGGYTF.

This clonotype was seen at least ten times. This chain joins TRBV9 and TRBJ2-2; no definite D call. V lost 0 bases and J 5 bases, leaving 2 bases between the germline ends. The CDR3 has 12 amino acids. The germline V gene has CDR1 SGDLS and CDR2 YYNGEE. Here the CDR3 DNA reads TGTGCCAGCAGCGTAGAAACCGGGGAGCTGTTTTTT. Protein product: CASSVETGELFF.